Listed here is a single T cell receptor beta chain. Its specificity is not known. This entry comes from a study of T cell responses to AZD1222 COVID-19 vaccine. Study-level points and caveats: Spike was spanned by vaccine-associated CD4 TCRs, with dominance at 160-218 and 743-854.

Profiling relied on immunoSEQ multiplex PCR, and the TCRdb table lists in-frame clones only, not all of them. The table includes 100,000 to 150,000 clones, about 91% detected once. The V gene lost 2 bases and the J gene lost 7 bases, with 11 bases spanning the gap. The CDR3 is 13 residues long. CDR1 MNHEY and CDR2 SVGEGT come from the germline V gene. Sequences were derived from peripheral blood, sampled on day 0 of AZD1222 vaccination. The chain recombines TRBV6-2 or TRBV6-3 with TRBJ1-1, with unresolved D. The sequence was collected from an adult in good health. In DNA, the CDR3 is TGTGCCAGCAGTTACGGGCAAAAACTTGAAGCTTTCTTT. The encoded protein is CASSYGQKLEAFF.